This TCR beta chain was captured in a study of T cells expressing NK-cell markers. Overall study: Sorted T-cell subsets CD3+CD56+NKG2C+, CD3+CD56+NKG2C- and CD3+CD56-NKG2C+ were TCR beta-sequenced. Most of the eight sequenced donors were HCMV-seropositive; one was seronegative. Study-wide results and caveats: These clonotypes additionally ranked first within the CD3+CD56-NKG2C+ fraction of a handful of donors. The study did not resolve the HCMV specificity of expanded NKG2C+ T cell clones.

As regards this clonotype: Its matching antigen is unknown.

Reprocessing the 5' RACE reads, TCRdb reports a single entry for every CDR3 protein and omits DNA. The sample has 550,000 to 600,000 distinct CDR3 sequences; the top ten hold approximately 3.6%. Germline V gene data show CDR1 as ENHRY and CDR2 as SYGVKD. The CDR3 runs to 13 residues. Source material: blood T cells: a sorted CD56 or NKG2C T cell subset, CD4+ or CD8+ T cells, or bulk PBMC T cells (not recorded which). The receptor was derived from a man aged 18 to 30 in good health. V is TRBV10-3 and J is TRBJ2-5; TCRdb's D call of TRBD2 is untestable without DNA. The CDR3 here is CAINQRAEETQYF.